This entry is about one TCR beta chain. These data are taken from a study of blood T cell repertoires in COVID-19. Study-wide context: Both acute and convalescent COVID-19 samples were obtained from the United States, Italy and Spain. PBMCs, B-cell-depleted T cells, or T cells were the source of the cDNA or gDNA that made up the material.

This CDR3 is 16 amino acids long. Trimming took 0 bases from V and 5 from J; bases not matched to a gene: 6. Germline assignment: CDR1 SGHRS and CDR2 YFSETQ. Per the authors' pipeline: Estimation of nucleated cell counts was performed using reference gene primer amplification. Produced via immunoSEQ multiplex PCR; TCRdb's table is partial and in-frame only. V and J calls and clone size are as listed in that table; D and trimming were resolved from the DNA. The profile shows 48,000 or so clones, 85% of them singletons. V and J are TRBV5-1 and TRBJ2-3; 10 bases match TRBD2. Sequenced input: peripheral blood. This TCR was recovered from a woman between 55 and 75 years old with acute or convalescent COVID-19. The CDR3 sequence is CASSLASGGVIDTQYF. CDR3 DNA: TGCGCCAGCAGCTTGGCCAGCGGGGGGGTCATAGATACGCAGTATTTT.